These 18 T cell receptor beta chains came from one sample sequenced in a study of preoperative IRX-2 immunotherapy in early breast cancer. Measured with immunoSEQ multiplex PCR; TCRdb has only the in-frame clones, and not every one. The sample has around 22,000 clones; about 90% are singletons. Described treatment: preoperative locoregional IRX-2 cytokine immunotherapy. The sample in question was tumor tissue, obtained after IRX-2 immunotherapy. These receptors were obtained from a human donor with breast cancer.

This chain uses TRBV11-2 with TRBJ1-1; no definite D call. The V gene's germline CDR1 is SGHAT and CDR2 FQNNGV. The V end was cut by 3 bases, the J end by 3 bases, with 14 bases between. The CDR3 runs to 15 residues. The chain's CDR3 is CASSLFSTRDTEAFF. The CDR3 DNA reads as TGTGCCAGCAGCTTGTTTTCAACAAGGGACACTGAAGCTTTCTTT. The variable domain in full, completed from reference TRBV11-2 and TRBJ1-1, reads EAGVAQSPRYKIIEKRQSVAFWCNPISGHATLYWYQQILGQGPKLLIQFQNNGVVDDSQLPKDRFSAERLKGVDSTLKIQPAKLEDSAVYLCASSLFSTRDTEAFFGQGTRLTVV.

A single count supports this clone. The V and J genes are TRBV5-1 and TRBJ2-7; D not resolved. The ends were cut back, 0 bases at V and 1 base at J, with 5 bases in the middle. CDR3 size: 13 residues. Germline CDR1 SGHRS, CDR2 YFSETQ. The CDR3 loop reads CASSLDFSYEQYF. The CDR3 coding sequence is TGCGCCAGCAGCTTGGACTTTTCCTACGAGCAGTACTTC.

The chain couples TRBV19 to TRBJ1-6, with 8 bases lining up with TRBD1. The length of the CDR3 is 14 residues. Germline CDR1 LNHDA, CDR2 SQIVND (reference sequence). The V and J ends lost 4 bases and 7 bases, in that order; junction bases with no gene match: 3. The CDR3 loop reads CASSTGGWNSPLHF. The CDR3 DNA reads TGTGCCAGTAGTACAGGGGGCTGGAATTCACCCCTCCACTTT.

The CDR3 protein is CASSLEAPKYEQYF. The CDR3 nucleotides are TGCGCCAGCAGCTTGGAGGCACCCAAATACGAGCAGTACTTC. The chain is built from TRBV5-1 and TRBJ2-7, with D unclear. CDR3 length: 14 amino acids. Germline lookup yields CDR1 SGHRS and CDR2 YFSETQ. V lost 0 bases to trimming and J lost 4 bases, with 11 bases between them.

The chain couples TRBV11-2 to TRBJ2-7, with 7 positions matching TRBD1. With V trimmed by 2 bases and J by 3 bases, 7 bases remained unmatched. The CDR3 runs to 15 residues. Germline V lookup: CDR1 SGHAT, CDR2 FQNNGV. The CDR3 bases are TGTGCCAGCAGCTTAACAAAGGGGGCGAACTACGAGCAGTACTTC. It encodes CASSLTKGANYEQYF.

This chain links TRBV27 with TRBJ1-6; TRBD1 matches 8 bases. CDR3 size: 15 residues. The germline V gene encodes CDR1 MNHEY and CDR2 SMNVEV (reference sequence). V was pared by 5 bases and J by 5 bases, with 5 bases of the junction left unmatched. As DNA, the CDR3 is TGTGCCAGCAGTCCCAGGACAGGGAATAATTCACCCCTCCACTTT. Amino acids: CASSPRTGNNSPLHF.

The chain carries TRBV30 and TRBJ1-1, with no clear D. Between the trimmed V and J ends, which lost 0 bases and 1 base, there was a span of 9 bases. This CDR3 is 14 amino acids long. Germline V gene sequence: CDR1 GTSNPN, CDR2 SVGIG (reference sequence). The CDR3 DNA reads as TGTGCCTGGAGTGTACCCCCCCAGAACACTGAAGCTTTCTTT. Protein sequence: CAWSVPPQNTEAFF.

This clone is large by share. The genes are TRBV11-2 and TRBJ1-1; D ambiguous. Germline V lookup: CDR1 SGHAT, CDR2 FQNNGV. This CDR3 is 12 amino acids long. V was shortened by 5 bases and J by 8 bases, with 12 bases between the two germline ends. The CDR3 protein is CASSPWSGEAFF. As DNA, the CDR3 is TGTGCCAGCAGCCCTTGGAGCGGGGAAGCTTTCTTT.

V gene TRBV5-1 combines with J gene TRBJ2-3, with D tentatively TRBD2 (7 bases). V was clipped by 2 bases and J by 6 bases, with 16 bases between them. This CDR3 is 15 amino acids long. CDR1 is SGHRS and CDR2 is YFSETQ in the germline V gene. In nucleotides, the CDR3 is TGCGCCAGCAGCTTTCTGGGGGGGCCCGGGGATACGCAGTATTTT. This codes for CASSFLGGPGDTQYF.

V gene TRBV5-4 combines with J gene TRBJ2-5; D call uncertain. This CDR3 contains 11 residues. The V end lost 2 bases, the J end lost 5 bases, and 4 bases lay between the germline ends. Germline CDR1 is SGHNT and CDR2 is YYREEE (reference sequence). The CDR3, as DNA: TGTGCCAGCAGCTTACATGAGACCCAGTACTTC. It specifies CASSLHETQYF.

The chain has TRBV27 and TRBJ2-2, with 9 bases matching TRBD1. Germline CDR1 reads MNHEY; CDR2 reads SMNVEV (reference sequence). V dropped 5 bases and J dropped 9; count of bases not matched to a gene: 7. This CDR3 is 14 amino acids long. The CDR3 is CASSTHRGRRELFF. The DNA of the CDR3 is TGTGCCAGCAGTACCCACAGGGGGCGAAGGGAGCTGTTTTTT.

The chain uses TRBV2 and TRBJ2-2; D is perhaps TRBD1 or TRBD2 (6 bases each). Trimming stripped 7 bases from V and 5 bases from J, with 11 bases between. Germline lookup yields CDR1 SNHLY and CDR2 FYNNEI. CDR3 length: 13 amino acids. DNA for the CDR3: TGTGCCAGCAACAGGGAGGAGACCGGGGAGCTGTTTTTT. This sequence encodes CASNREETGELFF.

This clone was seen only once. The rearrangement links TRBV5-8 to TRBJ2-1, with D unclear. Germline CDR1 reads SGHTS; CDR2 reads YDEGEE. The CDR3 is made up of 15 amino acids. Trimming took off 7 bases at V and 6 bases at J, with 20 bases between the two ends. The DNA for the CDR3 is TGTGCCAGCCCCCGGGTGGCATCCGCTGGCAATGAGCAGTTCTTC. This translates into CASPRVASAGNEQFF.

The rearrangement uses TRBV11-3 and TRBJ2-5; TRBD2 matches 7 bases. CDR3 size: 14 residues. With V trimmed by 2 bases and J by 1 base, 1 base remained unmatched. The germline CDR1 and CDR2 sequences are SGHNT and YENEEA. The CDR3 here is CASSLWGGQETQYF. In DNA, the CDR3 is TGTGCCAGCAGCTTATGGGGGGGCCAAGAGACCCAGTACTTC.

This clone was recorded only once. J is TRBJ2-3 and V is TRBV7-8; D remains ambiguous. Between the trimmed V and J ends, which lost 2 bases and 9 bases, there was a span of 21 bases. The CDR3 loop spans 16 amino acids. Per the germline V gene, CDR1 is SGHVS and CDR2 is FQNEAQ. CDR3 sequence (DNA): TGTGCCAGCAGCTTACCCCCTCAGAGACTGATGGGCACGCAGTATTTT. Translation gives CASSLPPQRLMGTQYF.

V gene TRBV6-4 combines with J gene TRBJ2-5, with 7 bases lining up with TRBD2. The germline gives CDR1 MRHNA, CDR2 SNTAGT. The V segment lost 2 bases and the J segment 5 bases; nucleotides outside the gene matches: 5. The CDR3 contains 14 residues. CDR3 nucleotides: TGTGCCAGCAGTGACGCGGGGGACGGGGAGACCCAGTACTTC. It is translated as CASSDAGDGETQYF.

The V gene is TRBV4-2, the J gene TRBJ2-4; 7 bases fit TRBD2. The CDR3 is 16 residues long. Trimming took 3 bases from V and 1 from J; bases not matched to a gene: 6. Germline V lookup: CDR1 LGHNA, CDR2 YNFKEQ. CDR3 DNA: TGTGCCAGCAGCCATGCCGAGACTAGCGCCAAAAACATTCAGTACTTC. It encodes CASSHAETSAKNIQYF.

The chain carries TRBV4-2 and TRBJ2-3, with D possibly TRBD2 on 6 matching bases. Looked up from germline, CDR1 is LGHNA and CDR2 is YNFKEQ. CDR3 length equals 15 residues. V was trimmed by 0 bases and J by 1 base, leaving 8 bases between them. The CDR3: CASSQEAGRTDTQYF. The CDR3 nucleotides are TGTGCCAGCAGCCAAGAGGCGGGGCGCACAGATACGCAGTATTTT.